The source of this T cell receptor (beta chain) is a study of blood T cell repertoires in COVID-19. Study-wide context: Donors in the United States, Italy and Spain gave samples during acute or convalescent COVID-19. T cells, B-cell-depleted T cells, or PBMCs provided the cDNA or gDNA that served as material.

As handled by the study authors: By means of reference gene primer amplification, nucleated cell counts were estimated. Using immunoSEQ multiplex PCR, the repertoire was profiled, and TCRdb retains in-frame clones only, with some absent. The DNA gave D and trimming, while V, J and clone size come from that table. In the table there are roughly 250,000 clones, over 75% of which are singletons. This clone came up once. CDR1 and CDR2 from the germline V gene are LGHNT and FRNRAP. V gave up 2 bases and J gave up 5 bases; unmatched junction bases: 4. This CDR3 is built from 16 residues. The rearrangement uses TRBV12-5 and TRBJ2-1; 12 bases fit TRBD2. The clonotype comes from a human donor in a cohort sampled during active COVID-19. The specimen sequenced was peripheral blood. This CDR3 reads CASGLRGLAGHNEQFF. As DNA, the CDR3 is TGTGCTAGTGGTTTGCGTGGACTAGCGGGACACAATGAGCAGTTCTTC.